This T cell receptor (beta chain) was captured by sequencing in a study of T cell responses to AZD1222 COVID-19 vaccine. The V end was cut by 5 bases, the J end by 4 bases, with 11 bases between. The CDR3 runs 14 residues. Germline CDR1 reads MDHEN; CDR2 reads SYDVKM. Sequencing used immunoSEQ multiplex PCR; TCRdb keeps in-frame clones, though not all of them. The sample records tens of thousands of clones, roughly nine tenths being singletons. This receptor was taken from an adult who received the AZD1222 COVID-19 vaccine. The rearrangement joins TRBV28 to TRBJ1-4, with D uncertain. Sequencing was performed on peripheral blood, taken 28 days after the second AZD1222 dose. CDR3 DNA sequence: TGTGCCAGCAGTGGACTAGGTAGTAATGAAAAACTGTTTTTT. It is translated as CASSGLGSNEKLFF.